This T cell receptor beta chain was found in a study of Graves' ophthalmopathy and Graves' hyperthyroidism. Whole-study findings and limits: Built on 13 signatures, a model told ophthalmopathy apart from stable hyperthyroidism with 87.88% sensitivity and around 80% specificity.

This clonotype has ten or more counts. Its antigen is undetermined. CDR3 regions of TCR beta were amplified from RNA transcripts. Second-round multiplex PCR followed a first-round RT-PCR using HTBI primers. Using its own MiXCR run on the multiplex PCR reads, TCRdb lists one record per CDR3 protein. Here the sample spans under 200,000 distinct CDR3 sequences, over 35% being singletons. Trimming cost V 7 bases and J 4 bases, with 13 bases left between them. The CDR3 length is 13 residues. CDR1 is MDHEN and CDR2 is SYDVKM in the germline V gene. Uncontrolled infections, other autoimmune diseases, pregnancy or lactation barred patients from enrollment.

The V gene is TRBV28, the J gene TRBJ1-1; D not resolved. The sequencing sample was made of peripheral blood. The sequence came from a woman in her thirties or forties with Graves' ophthalmopathy. The CDR3 loop is CASTDPEGTEAFF. The CDR3 nucleotides read TGTGCCAGCACAGACCCAGAGGGCACTGAAGCTTTCTTT.